A selection of T cell receptor beta chains follows, all from one sample in a study of blood T cell repertoires in COVID-19. Libraries were prepared by immunoSEQ multiplex PCR; TCRdb keeps only in-frame clonotypes and omits some of them. The data show around 50,000 clones, about 83% seen once. What was sequenced was peripheral blood. The receptor set was obtained from a human donor in a cohort sampled during active COVID-19. The CDR3 runs from the conserved cysteine through the conserved F or W. Each record gives: V gene, J gene, CDR3 protein.

>TRBV19|TRBJ2-2
CASSMNMADNTGELFF
>TRBV9|TRBJ1-2
CASSVVGDYGYTF
>TRBV30|TRBJ1-5
CAWNGGIRDRKSSNQPQHF
>TRBV27|TRBJ1-5
CASSFKKFHGASGNQPQHF
>TRBV30|TRBJ2-7
CAWSKSGGGYEQYF
>TRBV3-1/TRBV3-2|TRBJ2-3
CASSQKAGKQYF
>TRBV24-1|TRBJ2-1
CATSPGLEGEQFF
>TRBV6-2/TRBV6-3|TRBJ2-5
CASSTLAGGRETQYF
>TRBV6-5|TRBJ1-5
CASSSVRGNQPQHF
>TRBV7-2|TRBJ1-2
CASSPTDYGYTF
>TRBV10-3|TRBJ2-3
CAISEPFGLAGGTDTQYF
>TRBV7-9|TRBJ1-5
CASGLDSNNQPQHF
>TRBV6-5|TRBJ1-2
CASSYYGYTF
>TRBV11-1|TRBJ2-7
CASSLAPGRALPYEQYF
>TRBV6-2/TRBV6-3|TRBJ2-1
CASSYGIAGVSVALWFF
>TRBV27|TRBJ1-6
CASSLWGQGFAYNSPLHF
>TRBV6-4|TRBJ2-3
CEVVQGLGPGDTQYF
>TRBV2|TRBJ1-5
CASSVGGVSPQHF
>TRBV20-1|TRBJ1-1
CSASWSMNTEAFF
>TRBV6-5|TRBJ2-7
CASTKRGLADHEQYF
>TRBV3-1/TRBV3-2|TRBJ1-1
CASSPNYRLGTEAFF
>TRBV6-6|TRBJ2-2
CASSYPGTSGLRELFF
>TRBV5-1|TRBJ2-4
CASSFSTGNIQYF
>TRBV4-1|TRBJ1-3
CASSQNMLSGNTIYF
>TRBV11-2|TRBJ2-3
CASSLEYGGAADTQYF
>TRBV7-9|TRBJ2-5
CASSLTQGVETQYF
>TRBV27|TRBJ1-3
CASSSNRESSEDTIYF
>TRBV3-1/TRBV3-2|TRBJ2-7
CASSYGQTYEQYF
>TRBV7-2|TRBJ2-1
CASSSGTGYEQFF
>TRBV6-6|TRBJ2-7
CASSYSYGGPSYEQYF
>TRBV5-6|TRBJ2-7
CASSWVGRGYEQYF
>TRBV18|TRBJ2-3
CASSPPNMGADTQYF
>TRBV9|TRBJ2-7
CASSIGLAGRYEQYF
>TRBV7-9|TRBJ1-1
CASSLSGTGGTEAFF
>TRBV2|TRBJ2-6
CASSAGGVGGANVLTF
>TRBV5-1|TRBJ1-4
CASSVGQGQNEKLFF
>TRBV7-2|TRBJ1-3
CASSSGHPSGNTIYF
>TRBV6-2/TRBV6-3|TRBJ1-1
CASSSEGVMNTEAFF
>TRBV19|TRBJ2-6
CASSDPGTGTGTGANVLTF
>TRBV7-2|TRBJ2-5
CASSLTRLAVQETQYF
>TRBV19|TRBJ1-6
CASSMRESSYNSPLHF
>TRBV12-5|TRBJ2-3
CATLAGGGTDTQYF
>TRBV10-1|TRBJ1-2
CASSENSYGYTF
>TRBV7-2|TRBJ1-1
CASSGQSMNTEAFF
>TRBV5-1|TRBJ2-1
CASSSAGGEQFF
>TRBV6-5|TRBJ1-5
CATQALINQPQHF